Listed here are 4 T cell receptor beta chains from one sample, sequenced in a study of sequential checkpoint blockade in melanoma. Libraries were prepared by immunoSEQ multiplex PCR; TCRdb keeps only in-frame clonotypes and omits some of them. The data contain some 7,200 clones, approximately 78% of them singletons. Treatment meaning: randomized to nivolumab then ipilimumab (arm A) or the reverse (arm B). The source material was CD8+ T cells sorted from blood (inferred from file names), sampled from a patient given nivolumab and ipilimumab in sequence. The receptors come from a human donor with melanoma.

The J gene is TRBJ2-1, the V gene TRBV7-9, with a possible D match to TRBD1 (6 bases). Germline V gene lookup returns CDR1 SEHNR and CDR2 FQNEAQ (reference sequence). The germline V and J ends were trimmed by 5 bases and 2 bases, with 16 bases remaining between them. The CDR3 loop spans 16 amino acids. This CDR3 is CASSPRGQGPYNEQFF. The CDR3 DNA sequence: TGTGCCAGCAGCCCACGTGGGCAGGGGCCCTACAATGAGCAGTTCTTC. The full variable domain, with the rest looked up from reference TRBV7-9 and TRBJ2-1, is DTGVSQNPRHKITKRGQNVTFRCDPISEHNRLYWYRQTLGQGPEFLTYFQNEAQLEKSRLLSDRFSAERPKGSFSTLEIQRTEQGDSAMYLCASSPRGQGPYNEQFFGPGTRLTVL.

The J gene is TRBJ2-7, the V gene TRBV27; 9 positions agree with TRBD2. The CDR3 length is 15 residues. Germline values: CDR1 MNHEY, CDR2 SMNVEV (reference sequence). V gave up 3 bases and J gave up 4 bases; unmatched junction bases: 7. The CDR3 reads CASSFGLAGLYEQYF. The CDR3 DNA reads as TGTGCCAGCAGTTTCGGGCTAGCGGGACTTTACGAGCAGTACTTC.

The chain is built from TRBV30 and TRBJ2-2; no definite D call. The CDR3 extends over 12 amino acids. The V end lost 1 base, the J end lost 6 bases, and 6 bases lay between the germline ends. Germline values: CDR1 GTSNPN, CDR2 SVGIG (reference sequence). CDR3 in amino acids: CAWSGPPGELFF. CDR3 bases: TGTGCCTGGAGTGGGCCACCCGGGGAGCTGTTTTTT.

The CDR3 nucleotides are TGTGCCAGCAGCGTAGATGCGGGAGGGCCCTACAATGAGCAGTTCTTC. Translated, it gives CASSVDAGGPYNEQFF. The chain carries TRBV9 and TRBJ2-1; 9 bases are a match to TRBD2. In germline, CDR1 is SGDLS, CDR2 YYNGEE. Trimming removed 0 bases from V and 2 bases from J; junction bases left unmatched: 3. This CDR3 has 16 residues.